These 3 T cell receptor beta chains were all obtained from the same sample, sequenced in a study of blood T cell repertoires in COVID-19. TCRdb keeps only in-frame clones here, not all; method: immunoSEQ multiplex PCR. This table holds about 270,000 clones, approximately 81% found once. Material for sequencing was peripheral blood. All receptors derive from a woman aged 18-29 years with acute or convalescent COVID-19.

The V gene is TRBV7-2, the J gene TRBJ2-7, with TRBD2 as a possible D gene (5 bases). CDR1 and CDR2 (germline): SGHTA, FQGNSA. V was trimmed by 5 bases and J by 6 bases, leaving 20 bases between them. The CDR3 consists of 15 residues. CDR3 coding DNA: TGTGCCAGCAGCCCGGCCCCTAGCCTCCAAGCCGAGCAGTACTTC. It specifies CASSPAPSLQAEQYF. The full variable domain, completed using reference TRBV7-2 and TRBJ2-7, is GAGVSQSPSNKVTEKGKDVELRCDPISGHTALYWYRQSLGQGLEFLIYFQGNSAPDKSGLPSDRFSAERTGGSVSTLTIQRTQQEDSAVYLCASSPAPSLQAEQYFGPGTRLTVT.

This chain connects TRBV18 to TRBJ2-4, with D possibly being TRBD1 (5 bases). The CDR3 totals 13 residues. CDR1 is KGHSH and CDR2 is LQKENI in the germline V gene. Trimming cost V 0 bases and J 8 bases, with 8 bases left between them. CDR3 in amino acids: CASSPPAGYIQYF. In DNA form, the CDR3 reads TGTGCCAGCTCACCACCGGCAGGGTACATTCAGTACTTC.

V gene TRBV6-6 combines with J gene TRBJ2-3; TRBD1 matches 9 bases. Germline V gene lookup returns CDR1 MNHNY and CDR2 SVGAGI (reference sequence). The ends lost 6 bases at V and 5 bases at J; junction bases unmatched: 12. This CDR3 is 16 amino acids long. CDR3 loop: CASSDLKGQGLDTQYF. CDR3 nucleotide sequence: TGTGCCAGCAGCGACTTAAAAGGACAGGGGCTAGATACGCAGTATTTT.